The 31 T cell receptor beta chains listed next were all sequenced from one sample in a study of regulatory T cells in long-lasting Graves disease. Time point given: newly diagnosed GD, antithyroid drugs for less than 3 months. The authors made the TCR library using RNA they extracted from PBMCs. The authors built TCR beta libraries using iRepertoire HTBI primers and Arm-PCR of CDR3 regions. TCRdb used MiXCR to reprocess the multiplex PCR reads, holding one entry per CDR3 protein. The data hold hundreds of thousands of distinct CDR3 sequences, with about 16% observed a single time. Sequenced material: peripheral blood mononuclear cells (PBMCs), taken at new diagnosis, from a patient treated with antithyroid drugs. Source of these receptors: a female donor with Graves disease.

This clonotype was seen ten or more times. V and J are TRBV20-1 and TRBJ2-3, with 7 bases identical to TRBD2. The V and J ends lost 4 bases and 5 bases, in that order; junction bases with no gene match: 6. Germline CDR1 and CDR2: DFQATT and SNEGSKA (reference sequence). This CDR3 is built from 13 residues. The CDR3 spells CSAMGTNGDTQYF. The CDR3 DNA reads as TGCAGTGCTATGGGGACTAATGGAGATACGCAGTATTTT.

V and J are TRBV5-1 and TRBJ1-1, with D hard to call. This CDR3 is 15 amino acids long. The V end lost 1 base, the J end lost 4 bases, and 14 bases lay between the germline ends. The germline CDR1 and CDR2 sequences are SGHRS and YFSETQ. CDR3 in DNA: TGCGCCAGCAGCTTGTCTCGGGAAGTGGGCACTGAAGCTTTCTTT. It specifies CASSLSREVGTEAFF.

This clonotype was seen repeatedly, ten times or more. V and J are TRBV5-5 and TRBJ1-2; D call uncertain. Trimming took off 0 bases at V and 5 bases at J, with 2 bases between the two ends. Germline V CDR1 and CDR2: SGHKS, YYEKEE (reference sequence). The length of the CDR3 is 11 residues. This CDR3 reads CASSLVYGYTF. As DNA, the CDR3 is TGTGCCAGCAGCTTGGTTTATGGCTACACCTTC.

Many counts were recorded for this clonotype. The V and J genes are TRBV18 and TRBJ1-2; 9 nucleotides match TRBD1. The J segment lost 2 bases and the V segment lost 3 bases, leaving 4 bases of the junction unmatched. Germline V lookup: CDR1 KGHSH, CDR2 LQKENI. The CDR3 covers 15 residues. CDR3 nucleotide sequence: TGTGCCAGCTCACCGGGACAGGGACTCAACTATGGCTACACCTTC. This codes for CASSPGQGLNYGYTF.

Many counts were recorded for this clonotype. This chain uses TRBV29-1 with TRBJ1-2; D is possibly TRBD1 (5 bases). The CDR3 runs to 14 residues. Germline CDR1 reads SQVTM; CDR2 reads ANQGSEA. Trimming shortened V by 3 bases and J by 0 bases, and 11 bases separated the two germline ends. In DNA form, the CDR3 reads TGCAGCGTTGAGGATAGCAGGGCTAACTATGGCTACACCTTC. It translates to CSVEDSRANYGYTF.

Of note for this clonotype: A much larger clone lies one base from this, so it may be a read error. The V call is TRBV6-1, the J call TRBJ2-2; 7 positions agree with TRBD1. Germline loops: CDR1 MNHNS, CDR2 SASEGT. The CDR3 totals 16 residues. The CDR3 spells CASSQLTGPNTGEPFF. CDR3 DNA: TGTGCCAGCAGTCAGTTGACAGGGCCGAACACCGGGGAGCCGTTTTTT.

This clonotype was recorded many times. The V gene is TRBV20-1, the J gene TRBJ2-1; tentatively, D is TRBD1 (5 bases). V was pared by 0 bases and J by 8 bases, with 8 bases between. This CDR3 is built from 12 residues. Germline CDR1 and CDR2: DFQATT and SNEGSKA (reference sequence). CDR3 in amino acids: CSARDEGDEQFF. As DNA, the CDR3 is TGCAGTGCTAGAGACGAAGGGGATGAGCAGTTCTTC.

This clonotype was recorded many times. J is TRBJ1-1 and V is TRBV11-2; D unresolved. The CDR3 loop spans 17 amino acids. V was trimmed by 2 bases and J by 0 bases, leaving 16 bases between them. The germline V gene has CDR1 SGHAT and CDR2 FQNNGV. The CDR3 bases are TGTGCCAGCAGCTTATTCGGGCGGAGGAGTATGAACACTGAAGCTTTCTTT. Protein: CASSLFGRRSMNTEAFF.

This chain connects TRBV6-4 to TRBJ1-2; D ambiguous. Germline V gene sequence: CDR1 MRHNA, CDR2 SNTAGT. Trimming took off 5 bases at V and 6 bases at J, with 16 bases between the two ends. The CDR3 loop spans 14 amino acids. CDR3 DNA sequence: TGTGCCAGCAGTCCACCGCCGCCAGCGAATGGCTACACCTTC. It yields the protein CASSPPPPANGYTF.

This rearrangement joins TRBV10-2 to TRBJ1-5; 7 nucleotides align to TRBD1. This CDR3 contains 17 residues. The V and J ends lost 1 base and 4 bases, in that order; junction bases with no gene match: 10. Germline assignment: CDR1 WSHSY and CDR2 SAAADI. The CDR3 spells CASSEWGQTAGNQPQHF. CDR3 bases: TGCGCCAGCAGTGAGTGGGGACAGACGGCGGGTAATCAGCCCCAGCATTTT.

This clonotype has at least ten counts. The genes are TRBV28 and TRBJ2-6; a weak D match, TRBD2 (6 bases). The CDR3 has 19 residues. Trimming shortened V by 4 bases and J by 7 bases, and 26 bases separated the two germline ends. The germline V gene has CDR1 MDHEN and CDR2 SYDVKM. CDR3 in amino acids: CASSYLVEFISAGANVLTF. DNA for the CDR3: TGTGCCAGCAGTTATCTTGTGGAGTTCATTTCGGCGGGAGCCAACGTCCTGACTTTC.

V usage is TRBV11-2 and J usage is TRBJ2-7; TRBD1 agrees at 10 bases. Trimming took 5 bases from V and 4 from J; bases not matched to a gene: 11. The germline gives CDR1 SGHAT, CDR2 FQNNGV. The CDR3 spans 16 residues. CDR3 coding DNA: TGTGCCAGCAGCGTCGTAGGGGGACAGGGGAAATACGAGCAGTACTTC. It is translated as CASSVVGGQGKYEQYF.

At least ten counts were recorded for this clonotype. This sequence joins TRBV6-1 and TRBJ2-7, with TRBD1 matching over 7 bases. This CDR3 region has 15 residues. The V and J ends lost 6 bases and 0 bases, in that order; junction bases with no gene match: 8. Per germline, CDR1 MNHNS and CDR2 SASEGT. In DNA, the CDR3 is TGTGCCAGCAGCCGAGGGACAGAGTTCTCCTACGAGCAGTACTTC. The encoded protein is CASSRGTEFSYEQYF.

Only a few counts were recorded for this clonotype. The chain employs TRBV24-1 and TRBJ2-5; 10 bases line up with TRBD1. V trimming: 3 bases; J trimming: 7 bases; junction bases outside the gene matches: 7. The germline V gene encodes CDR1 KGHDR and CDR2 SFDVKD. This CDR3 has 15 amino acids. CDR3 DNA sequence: TGTGCCACCAGTGATCTAAACCGGGACAGGGGGACCCAGTACTTC. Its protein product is CATSDLNRDRGTQYF.

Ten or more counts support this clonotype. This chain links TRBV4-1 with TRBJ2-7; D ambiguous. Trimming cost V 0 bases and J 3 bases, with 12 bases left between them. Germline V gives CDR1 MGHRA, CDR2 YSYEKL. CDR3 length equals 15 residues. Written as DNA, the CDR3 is TGCGCCAGCAGCCAAGATCCGGTCAACAACTACGAGCAGTACTTC. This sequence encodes CASSQDPVNNYEQYF.

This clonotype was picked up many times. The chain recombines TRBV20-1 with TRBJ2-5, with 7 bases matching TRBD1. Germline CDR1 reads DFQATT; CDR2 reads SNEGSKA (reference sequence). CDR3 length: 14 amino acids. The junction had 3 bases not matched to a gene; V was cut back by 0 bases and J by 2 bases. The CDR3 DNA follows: TGCAGTGCTAGAGATTGGACAGGTCAAGAGACCCAGTACTTC. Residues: CSARDWTGQETQYF.

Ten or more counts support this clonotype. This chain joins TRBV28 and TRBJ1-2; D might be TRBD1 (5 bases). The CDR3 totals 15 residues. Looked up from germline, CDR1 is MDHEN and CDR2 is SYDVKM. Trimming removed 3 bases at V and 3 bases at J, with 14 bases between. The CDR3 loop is CASSFPGDGDYGYTF. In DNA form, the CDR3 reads TGTGCCAGCAGTTTTCCGGGGGACGGAGACTATGGCTACACCTTC.

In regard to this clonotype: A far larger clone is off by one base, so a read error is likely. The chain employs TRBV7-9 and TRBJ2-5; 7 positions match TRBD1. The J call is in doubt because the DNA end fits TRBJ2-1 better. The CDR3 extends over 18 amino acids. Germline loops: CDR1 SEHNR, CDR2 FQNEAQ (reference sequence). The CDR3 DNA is TGTGCCAGCAGCTTTTCCCCGACAGGGATTAGCCCCTACAATGAGCAGTTCTTC. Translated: CASSFSPTGISPYNEQFF.

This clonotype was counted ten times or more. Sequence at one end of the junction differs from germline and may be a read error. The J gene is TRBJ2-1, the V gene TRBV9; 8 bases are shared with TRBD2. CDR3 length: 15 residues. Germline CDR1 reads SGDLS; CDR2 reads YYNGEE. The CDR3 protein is CANSPEGTSVNEQFF. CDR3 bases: TGTGCCAACAGCCCCGAGGGGACTAGTGTGAATGAGCAGTTCTTC.

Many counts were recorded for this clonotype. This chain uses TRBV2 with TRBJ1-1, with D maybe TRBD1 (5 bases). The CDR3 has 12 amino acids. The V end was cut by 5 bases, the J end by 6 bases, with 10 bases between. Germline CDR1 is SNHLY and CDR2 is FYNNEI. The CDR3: CASSPDRPEAFF. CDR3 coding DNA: TGTGCCAGCAGTCCTGACAGACCTGAAGCTTTCTTT.

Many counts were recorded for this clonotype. CDR3 sequence: CASSWGRTYEQYF. CDR3 nucleotide sequence: TGTGCCAGCAGTTGGGGGCGTACGTACGAGCAGTACTTC. The chain is built from TRBV6-2 or TRBV6-3 and TRBJ2-7, with D tentatively TRBD1 (6 bases). The CDR3 consists of 13 residues. V was cut by 4 bases and J by 4 bases, with 11 bases left in between. Germline-derived CDR1 and CDR2 are MNHEY and SVGEGT.

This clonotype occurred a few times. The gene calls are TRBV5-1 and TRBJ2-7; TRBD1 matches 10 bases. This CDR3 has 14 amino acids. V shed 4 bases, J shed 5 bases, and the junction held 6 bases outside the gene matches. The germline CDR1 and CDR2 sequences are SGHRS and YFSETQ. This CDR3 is CASSQTTGGNEQYF. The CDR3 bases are TGCGCCAGCAGCCAAACGACAGGGGGCAACGAGCAGTACTTC.

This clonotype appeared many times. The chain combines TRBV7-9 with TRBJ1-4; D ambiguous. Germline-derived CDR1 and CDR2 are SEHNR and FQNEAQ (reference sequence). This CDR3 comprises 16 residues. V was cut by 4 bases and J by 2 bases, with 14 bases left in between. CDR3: CASSSRWAATNEKLFF. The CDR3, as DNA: TGTGCCAGCAGCTCCCGATGGGCAGCTACTAATGAAAAACTGTTTTTT.

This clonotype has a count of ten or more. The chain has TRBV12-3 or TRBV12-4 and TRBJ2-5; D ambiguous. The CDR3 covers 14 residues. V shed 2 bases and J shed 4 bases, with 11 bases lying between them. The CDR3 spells CASSLFAVGETQYF. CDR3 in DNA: TGTGCCAGCAGTTTATTCGCCGTGGGAGAGACCCAGTACTTC.

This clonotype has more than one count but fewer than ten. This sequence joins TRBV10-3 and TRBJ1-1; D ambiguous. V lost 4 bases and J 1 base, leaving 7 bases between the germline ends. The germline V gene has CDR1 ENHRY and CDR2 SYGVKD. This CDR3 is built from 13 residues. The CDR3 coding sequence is TGTGCCATCAGTGGTGAGGGGAACACTGAAGCTTTCTTT. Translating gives CAISGEGNTEAFF.

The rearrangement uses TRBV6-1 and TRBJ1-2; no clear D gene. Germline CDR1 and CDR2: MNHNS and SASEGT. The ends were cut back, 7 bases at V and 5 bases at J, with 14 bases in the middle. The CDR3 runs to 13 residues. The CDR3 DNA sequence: TGTGCCAGCAAACCGACCCATTGGTATGGCTACACCTTC. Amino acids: CASKPTHWYGYTF.

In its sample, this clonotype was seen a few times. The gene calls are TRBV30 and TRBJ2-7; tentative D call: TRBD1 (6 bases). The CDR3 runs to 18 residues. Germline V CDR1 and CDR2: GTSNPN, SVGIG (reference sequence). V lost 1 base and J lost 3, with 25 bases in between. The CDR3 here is CAWSGTVDRLIFDYEQYF. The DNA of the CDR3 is TGTGCCTGGAGTGGAACGGTCGACAGGTTAATATTCGACTACGAGCAGTACTTC. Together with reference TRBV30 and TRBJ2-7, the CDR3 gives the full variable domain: SQTIHQWPATLVQPVGSPLSLECTVEGTSNPNLYWYRQAAGRGLQLLFYSVGIGQISSEVPQNLSASRPQDRQFILSSKKLLLSDSGFYLCAWSGTVDRLIFDYEQYFGPGTRLTVT.

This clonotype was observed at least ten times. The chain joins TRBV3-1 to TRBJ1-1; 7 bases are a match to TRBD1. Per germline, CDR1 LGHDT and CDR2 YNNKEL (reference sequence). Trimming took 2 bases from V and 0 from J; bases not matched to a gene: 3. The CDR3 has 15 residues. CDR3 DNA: TGTGCCAGCAGCCAAATAGACAGGGTGAACACTGAAGCTTTCTTT. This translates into CASSQIDRVNTEAFF. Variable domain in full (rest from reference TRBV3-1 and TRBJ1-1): DTAVSQTPKYLVTQMGNDKSIKCEQNLGHDTMYWYKQDSKKFLKIMFSYNNKELIINETVPNRFSPKSPDKAHLNLHINSLELGDSAVYFCASSQIDRVNTEAFFGQGTRLTVV.

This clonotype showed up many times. CDR3 in DNA: TGTGCCAGCAGCGCCCTTAACTATGGCTACACCTTC. It encodes CASSALNYGYTF. The chain carries TRBV9 and TRBJ1-2; D remains ambiguous. Looked up from germline, CDR1 is SGDLS and CDR2 is YYNGEE. The ends were cut back, 3 bases at V and 1 base at J, with 4 bases in the middle. The CDR3 totals 12 residues.

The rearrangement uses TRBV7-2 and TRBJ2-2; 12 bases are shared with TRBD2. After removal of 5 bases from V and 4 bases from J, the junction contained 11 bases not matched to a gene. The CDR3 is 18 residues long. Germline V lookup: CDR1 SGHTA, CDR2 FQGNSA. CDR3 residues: CASSPSLAGGRPTGELFF. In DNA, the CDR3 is TGTGCCAGCAGCCCGAGCCTAGCGGGAGGGCGTCCCACCGGGGAGCTGTTTTTT. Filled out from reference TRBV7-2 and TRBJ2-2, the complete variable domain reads GAGVSQSPSNKVTEKGKDVELRCDPISGHTALYWYRQSLGQGLEFLIYFQGNSAPDKSGLPSDRFSAERTGGSVSTLTIQRTQQEDSAVYLCASSPSLAGGRPTGELFFGEGSRLTVL.

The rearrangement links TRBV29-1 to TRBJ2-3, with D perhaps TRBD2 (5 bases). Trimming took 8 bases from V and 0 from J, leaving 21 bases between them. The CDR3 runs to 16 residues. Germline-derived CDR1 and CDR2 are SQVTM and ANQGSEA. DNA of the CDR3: TGCAGCCTGCGCGGGTTTCAGGACTTTAGCACAGATACGCAGTATTTT. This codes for CSLRGFQDFSTDTQYF.